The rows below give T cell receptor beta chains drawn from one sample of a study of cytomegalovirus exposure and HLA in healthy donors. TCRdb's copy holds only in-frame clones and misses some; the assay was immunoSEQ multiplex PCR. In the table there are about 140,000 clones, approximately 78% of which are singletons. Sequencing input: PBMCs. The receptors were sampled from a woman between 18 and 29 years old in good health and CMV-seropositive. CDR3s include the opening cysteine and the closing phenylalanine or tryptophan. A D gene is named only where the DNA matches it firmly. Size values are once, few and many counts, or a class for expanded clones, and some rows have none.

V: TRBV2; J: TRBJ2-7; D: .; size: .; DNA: TGTGCCAGCAGTGAAAGGGTGCAGCGGAGCTCCTACGAGCAGTACTTC; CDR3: CASSERVQRSSYEQYF
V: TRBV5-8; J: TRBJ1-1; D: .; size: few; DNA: TGTGCCAGCGCCCCATATGGAACAGGCACTGAAGCTTTCTTT; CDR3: CASAPYGTGTEAFF
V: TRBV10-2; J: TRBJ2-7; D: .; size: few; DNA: TGCGCCAGCACTGCAGGGGCCTACGAGCAGTACTTC; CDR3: CASTAGAYEQYF
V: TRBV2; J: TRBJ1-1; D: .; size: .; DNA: TGTGCCAGCAGTGAAGGTCATCTTTCACCGGTCACTGAAGCTTTCTTT; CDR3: CASSEGHLSPVTEAFF
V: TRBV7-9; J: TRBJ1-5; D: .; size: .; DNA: TGTGCCAGCAGCGCGGAGCTTAGCAATCAGCCCCAGCATTTT; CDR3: CASSAELSNQPQHF
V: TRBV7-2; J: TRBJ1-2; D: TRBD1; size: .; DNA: TGTGCCAGCACCAGAGACAGGGGGCAGGATGGCTACACCTTC; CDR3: CASTRDRGQDGYTF
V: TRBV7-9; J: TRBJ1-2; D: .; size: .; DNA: TGTGCCAGCAGCAAAAGACAGCAATATGGCTACACCTTC; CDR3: CASSKRQQYGYTF
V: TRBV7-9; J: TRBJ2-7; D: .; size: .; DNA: TGTGCCAGCAGACCCGGGGTATCCTACGAGCAGTACTTC; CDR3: CASRPGVSYEQYF
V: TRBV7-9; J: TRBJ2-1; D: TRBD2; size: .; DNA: TGTGCCAGCAGCTTCTCGACTAGCGGGGGGGGTGAGCAGTTCTTC; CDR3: CASSFSTSGGGEQFF
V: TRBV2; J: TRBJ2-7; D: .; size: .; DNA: TGTGCCAGCAGGACACAGGGTTCCCCAAGTTACGAGCAGTACTTC; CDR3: CASRTQGSPSYEQYF
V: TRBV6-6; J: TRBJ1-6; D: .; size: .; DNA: TGTGCCAGCAGTCGAGATTCTACAGGGAATTCACCCCTCCACTTT; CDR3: CASSRDSTGNSPLHF
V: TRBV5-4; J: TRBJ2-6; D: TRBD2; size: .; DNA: TGTGCCAGCAGCTCGGGACTAGCGGGGGCCAACGTCCTGACTTTC; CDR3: CASSSGLAGANVLTF
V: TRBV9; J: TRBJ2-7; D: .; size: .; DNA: TGTGCCAGCAGCGTAGGGAGTCGGCATTTCTCCTACGAGCAGTACTTC; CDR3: CASSVGSRHFSYEQYF
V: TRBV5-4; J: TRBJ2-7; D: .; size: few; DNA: TGTGCCAGCAGCCCGGGACTGGGAACCTACGAGCAGTACTTC; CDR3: CASSPGLGTYEQYF
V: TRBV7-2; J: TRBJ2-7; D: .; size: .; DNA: TGTGCCAGCAGCTCTCCCTTCTCCTACGAGCAGTACTTC; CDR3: CASSSPFSYEQYF
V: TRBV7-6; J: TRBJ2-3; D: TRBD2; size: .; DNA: TGTGCCAGCAGCTCTTCTAGCGGGGGGAGGACAGATACGCAGTATTTT; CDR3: CASSSSSGGRTDTQYF
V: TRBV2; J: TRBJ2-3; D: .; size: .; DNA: TGTGCCAGCGTTTATGGCACCACAGATACGCAGTATTTT; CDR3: CASVYGTTDTQYF
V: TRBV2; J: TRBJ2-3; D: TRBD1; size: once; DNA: TGTGCCAGCAGCGCCGGGACAGGGAGCACAGATACGCAGTATTTT; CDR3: CASSAGTGSTDTQYF
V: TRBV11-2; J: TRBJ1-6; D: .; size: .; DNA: TGTGCCAGCAGCTTTTCCCAGTCACCCCTCCACTTT; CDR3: CASSFSQSPLHF
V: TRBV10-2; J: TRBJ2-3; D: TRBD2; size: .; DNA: TGCGCCAGCAGTGCGTTACGGGGCGGGGGAGGCACAGATACGCAGTATTTT; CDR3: CASSALRGGGGTDTQYF
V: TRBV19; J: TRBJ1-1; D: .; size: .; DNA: TGTGCCAGTAGTATAGGGGGGGTGGGGAACACTGAAGCTTTCTTT; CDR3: CASSIGGVGNTEAFF
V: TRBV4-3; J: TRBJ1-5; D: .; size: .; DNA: TGCGCCAGCAGTCGAGGTGAACATAGAAAGAATCAGCCCCAGCATTTT; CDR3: CASSRGEHRKNQPQHF
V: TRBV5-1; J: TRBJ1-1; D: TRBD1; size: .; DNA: TGCGCCAGCAGCCATGGACAGGGGGCGTTAGGCACTGAAGCTTTCTTT; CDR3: CASSHGQGALGTEAFF
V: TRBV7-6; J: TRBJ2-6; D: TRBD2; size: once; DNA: TGTGCCAGCAGCCCTCTCCTTAGCGGGGGGATCTCTGGGGCCAACGTCCTGACTTTC; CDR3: CASSPLLSGGISGANVLTF
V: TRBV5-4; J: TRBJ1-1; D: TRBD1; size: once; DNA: TGTGCCAGCAGCCTAACCCGGGACAGGGACACTGAAGCTTTCTTT; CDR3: CASSLTRDRDTEAFF
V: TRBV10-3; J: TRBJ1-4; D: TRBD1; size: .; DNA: TGTGCCATCAGCCAGACAGGGACAAATGAAAAACTGTTTTTT; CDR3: CAISQTGTNEKLFF
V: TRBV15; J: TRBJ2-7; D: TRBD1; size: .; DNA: TGTGCCACCAGCAGACAGTGGACAGGTTCTACCTACGAGCAGTACTTC; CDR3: CATSRQWTGSTYEQYF
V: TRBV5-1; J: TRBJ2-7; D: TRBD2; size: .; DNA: TGCGCCAGCAGCACCGGACTAGCACCCTACGAGCAGTACTTC; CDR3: CASSTGLAPYEQYF
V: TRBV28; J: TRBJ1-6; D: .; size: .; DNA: TGTGCCAGCAGTACTCCTCCTCGACAAGGTTATTATTCACCCCTCCACTTT; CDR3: CASSTPPRQGYYSPLHF
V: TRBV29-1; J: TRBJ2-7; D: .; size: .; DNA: TGCAGCGCCATAGCCGACAGGTACGAGCAGTACTTC; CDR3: CSAIADRYEQYF
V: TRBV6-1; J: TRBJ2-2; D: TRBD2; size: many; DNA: TGTGCCAGCAGAGCGGGGACGGACACCGGGGAGCTGTTTTTT; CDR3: CASRAGTDTGELFF
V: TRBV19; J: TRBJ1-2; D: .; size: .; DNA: TGTGCCAGTAGTCTAAGATACTATGGCTACACCTTC; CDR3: CASSLRYYGYTF
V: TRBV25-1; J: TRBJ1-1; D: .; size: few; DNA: TGTGCCAGCAGTGAATTTCAGGGAACTGGGACTGAAGCTTTCTTT; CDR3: CASSEFQGTGTEAFF
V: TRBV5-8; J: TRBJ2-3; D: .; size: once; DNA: TGTGCCAGCAGCTTACGAGGAGATACGCAGTATTTT; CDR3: CASSLRGDTQYF
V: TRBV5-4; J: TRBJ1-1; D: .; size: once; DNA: TGTGCCAGCAGCTCCATGGGGGGGGCGAGCACTGAAGCTTTCTTT; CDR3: CASSSMGGASTEAFF
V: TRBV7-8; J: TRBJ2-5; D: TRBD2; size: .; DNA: TGTGCCAGCAGCGGGGGGGGAGAGACCCAGTACTTC; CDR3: CASSGGGETQYF
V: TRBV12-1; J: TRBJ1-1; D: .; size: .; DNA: TGTGCCAGCAGGACCGGGACAAGCTTT; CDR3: CASRTGTSF
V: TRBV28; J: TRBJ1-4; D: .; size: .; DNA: TGTGCCAGCAGTGCGGGGGGCTATAATGAAAAACTGTTTTTT; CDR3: CASSAGGYNEKLFF
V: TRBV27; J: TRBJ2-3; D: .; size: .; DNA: TGTGCCAGCAAAAGGGGTAGCACAGATACGCAGTATTTT; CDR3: CASKRGSTDTQYF
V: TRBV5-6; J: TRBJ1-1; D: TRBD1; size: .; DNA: TGTGCCAGCAGCTTGATTGGGACAGCGAACACTGAAGCTTTCTTT; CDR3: CASSLIGTANTEAFF
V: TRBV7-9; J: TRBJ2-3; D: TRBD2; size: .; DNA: TGTGCCAGCAGCTTAGGGACGACTAGCGGGGGCACAGATACGCAGTATTTT; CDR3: CASSLGTTSGGTDTQYF
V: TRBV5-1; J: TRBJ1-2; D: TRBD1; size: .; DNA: TGCGCCAGCAGCTCGAGCGAGACAGGGCGCTATGGCTACACCTTC; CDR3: CASSSSETGRYGYTF
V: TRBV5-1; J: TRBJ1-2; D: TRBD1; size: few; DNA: TGCGCCAGCAGCCCTGGGGACAGAAACTATGGCTACACCTTC; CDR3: CASSPGDRNYGYTF
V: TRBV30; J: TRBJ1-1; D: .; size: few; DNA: TGTGCCTGGAGTAGCCAGGGGAACACTGAAGCTTTCTTT; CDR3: CAWSSQGNTEAFF